One T cell receptor beta chain is described in this entry. What it recognizes is unknown. Sequencing relied on a cDNA template that was reverse transcribed from extracted RNA. TCRdb keeps only in-frame clones here, not all; method: immunoSEQ multiplex PCR. Counted here are 220,000 or so clones, 50% to 70% occurring once; the ten biggest clones make up 0.45%. Per germline, CDR1 GTSNPN and CDR2 SVGIG (reference sequence). This CDR3 has 11 amino acids. With 0 bases removed from V and 11 bases from J, the gap between germline ends came to 10 bases. This entry belongs to a study of CD8+ T cells in alopecia areata. The overall study: Oral tofacitinib (5 to 10 mg twice daily) was administered to treated patients. Study conclusions and caveats: Clonality in lesional scalp, especially alopecia totalis/universalis, exceeded that of normal scalp.

The TCR was taken from a human donor with alopecia areata. The material was CD4+ T cells sorted from blood, obtained at week 0. The rearrangement joins TRBV30 to TRBJ1-1; a weak D match, TRBD1 (5 bases). The CDR3 nucleotides read TGTGCCTGGAGTGTACGACAGTTGGCTTTCTTT. Encoded protein: CAWSVRQLAFF. The full variable domain, completed using reference TRBV30 and TRBJ1-1, is SQTIHQWPATLVQPVGSPLSLECTVEGTSNPNLYWYRQAAGRGLQLLFYSVGIGQISSEVPQNLSASRPQDRQFILSSKKLLLSDSGFYLCAWSVRQLAFFGQGTRLTVV.